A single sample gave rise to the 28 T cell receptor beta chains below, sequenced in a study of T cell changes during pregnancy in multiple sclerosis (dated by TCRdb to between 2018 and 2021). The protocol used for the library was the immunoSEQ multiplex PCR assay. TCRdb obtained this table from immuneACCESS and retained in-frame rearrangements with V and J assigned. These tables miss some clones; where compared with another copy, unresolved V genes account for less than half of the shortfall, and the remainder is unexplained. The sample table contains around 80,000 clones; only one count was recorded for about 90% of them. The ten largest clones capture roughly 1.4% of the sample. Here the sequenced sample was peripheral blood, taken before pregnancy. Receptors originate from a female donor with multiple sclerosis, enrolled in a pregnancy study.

CDR3 coding DNA: TGTGCCAGCAGTGAAGCAGGGAGCAGCACTGAAGCTTTCTTT. Translation: CASSEAGSSTEAFF. The V call is TRBV6-1, the J call TRBJ1-1; D is uncertain. The V end lost 0 bases, the J end lost 4 bases, and 9 bases lay between the germline ends. This CDR3 contains 14 residues. CDR1 and CDR2 from the germline V gene are MNHNS and SASEGT.

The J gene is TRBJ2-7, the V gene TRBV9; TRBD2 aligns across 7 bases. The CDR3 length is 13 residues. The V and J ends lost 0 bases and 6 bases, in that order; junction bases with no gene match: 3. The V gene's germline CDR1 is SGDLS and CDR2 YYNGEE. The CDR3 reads CASSVGRTSEQYF. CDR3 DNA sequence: TGTGCCAGCAGCGTAGGGCGGACTAGCGAGCAGTACTTC.

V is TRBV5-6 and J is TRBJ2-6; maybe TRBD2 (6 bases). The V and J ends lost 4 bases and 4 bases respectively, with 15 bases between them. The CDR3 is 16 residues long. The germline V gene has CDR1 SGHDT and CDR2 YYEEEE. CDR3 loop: CASSPWGVSGANVLTF. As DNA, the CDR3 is TGTGCCAGCAGCCCATGGGGGGTCTCCGGGGCCAACGTCCTGACTTTC.

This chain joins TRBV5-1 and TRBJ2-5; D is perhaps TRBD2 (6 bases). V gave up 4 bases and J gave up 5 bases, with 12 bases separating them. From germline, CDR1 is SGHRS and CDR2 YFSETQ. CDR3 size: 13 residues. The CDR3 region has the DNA TGCGCCAGCAGCCTCGGGGGTGCGGAGACCCAGTACTTC. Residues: CASSLGGAETQYF.

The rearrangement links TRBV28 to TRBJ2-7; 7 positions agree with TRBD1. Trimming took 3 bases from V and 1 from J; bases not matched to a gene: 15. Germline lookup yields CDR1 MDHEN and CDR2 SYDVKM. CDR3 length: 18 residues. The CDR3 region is CASSLQTPGTATSYEQYF. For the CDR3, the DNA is TGTGCCAGCAGTTTGCAAACCCCAGGGACAGCAACATCCTACGAGCAGTACTTC.

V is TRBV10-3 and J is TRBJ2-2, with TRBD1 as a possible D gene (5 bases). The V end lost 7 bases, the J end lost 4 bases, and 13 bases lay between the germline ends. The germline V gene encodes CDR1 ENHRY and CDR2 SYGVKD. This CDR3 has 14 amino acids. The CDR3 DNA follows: TGTGCCATCAACCGCGACAGTTTCACCGGGGAGCTGTTTTTT. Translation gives CAINRDSFTGELFF.

The CDR3 reads CASSELGTGAEKLFF. CDR3 sequence (DNA): TGTGCCAGCAGTGAATTGGGGACAGGGGCTGAAAAACTGTTTTTT. The rearrangement uses TRBV6-1 and TRBJ1-4, with TRBD1 matching 10 bases. Germline V gene data show CDR1 as MNHNS and CDR2 as SASEGT. The J segment lost 7 bases and the V segment lost 2 bases, leaving 4 bases of the junction unmatched. There are 15 residues in the CDR3.

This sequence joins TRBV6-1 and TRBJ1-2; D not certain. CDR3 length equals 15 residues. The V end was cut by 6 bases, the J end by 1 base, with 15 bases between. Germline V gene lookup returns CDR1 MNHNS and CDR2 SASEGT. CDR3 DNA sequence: TGTGCCAGCAGCGACTACGCTGACGGTAACTATGGCTACACCTTC. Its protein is CASSDYADGNYGYTF.

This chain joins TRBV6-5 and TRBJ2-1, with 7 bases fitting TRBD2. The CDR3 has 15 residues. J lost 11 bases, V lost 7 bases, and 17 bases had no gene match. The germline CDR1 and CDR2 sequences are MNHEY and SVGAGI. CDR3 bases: TGTGCCAGCAATCCCACGGGGGGTCCGGAAGGGAAGCAGTTCTTC. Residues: CASNPTGGPEGKQFF.

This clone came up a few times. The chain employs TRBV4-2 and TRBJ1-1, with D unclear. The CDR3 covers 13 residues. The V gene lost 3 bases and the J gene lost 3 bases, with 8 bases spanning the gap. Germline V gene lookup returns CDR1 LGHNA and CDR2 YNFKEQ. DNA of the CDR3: TGTGCCAGCAGCCAGATCGGGGACACTGAAGCTTTCTTT. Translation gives CASSQIGDTEAFF.

DNA of the CDR3: TGTGCCATCAAGCAGGACAGTTCTTCCTACGAGCAGTACTTC. It specifies CAIKQDSSSYEQYF. The chain carries TRBV10-3 and TRBJ2-7, with D tentatively TRBD1 (6 bases). Between the trimmed V and J ends, which lost 7 bases and 1 base, there was a span of 14 bases. The CDR3 totals 14 residues. Looked up from germline, CDR1 is ENHRY and CDR2 is SYGVKD.

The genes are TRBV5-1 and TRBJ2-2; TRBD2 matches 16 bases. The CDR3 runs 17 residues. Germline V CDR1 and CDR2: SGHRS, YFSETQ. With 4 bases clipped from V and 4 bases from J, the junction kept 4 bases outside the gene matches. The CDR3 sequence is CASSPGTSGGATGELFF. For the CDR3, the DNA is TGCGCCAGCAGCCCTGGGACTAGCGGGGGGGCCACCGGGGAGCTGTTTTTT.

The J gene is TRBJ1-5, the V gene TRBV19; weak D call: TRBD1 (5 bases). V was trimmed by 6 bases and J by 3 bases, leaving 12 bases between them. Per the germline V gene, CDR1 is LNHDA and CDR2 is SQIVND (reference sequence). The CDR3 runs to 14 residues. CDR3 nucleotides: TGTGCCAGTAGCCATGGGGCATACAATCAGCCCCAGCATTTT. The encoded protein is CASSHGAYNQPQHF.

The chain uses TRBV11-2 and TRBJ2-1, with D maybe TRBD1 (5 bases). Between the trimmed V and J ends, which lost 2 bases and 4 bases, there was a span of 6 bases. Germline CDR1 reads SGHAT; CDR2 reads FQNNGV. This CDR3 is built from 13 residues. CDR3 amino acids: CASSLQGYNEQFF. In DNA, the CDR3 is TGTGCCAGCAGCTTACAGGGATACAATGAGCAGTTCTTC.

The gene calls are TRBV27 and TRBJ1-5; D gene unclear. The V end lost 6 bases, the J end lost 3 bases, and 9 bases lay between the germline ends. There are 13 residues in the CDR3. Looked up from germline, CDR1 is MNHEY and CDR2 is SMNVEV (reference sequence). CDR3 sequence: CASSIQINQPQHF. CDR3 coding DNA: TGTGCCAGCAGCATACAGATCAATCAGCCCCAGCATTTT.

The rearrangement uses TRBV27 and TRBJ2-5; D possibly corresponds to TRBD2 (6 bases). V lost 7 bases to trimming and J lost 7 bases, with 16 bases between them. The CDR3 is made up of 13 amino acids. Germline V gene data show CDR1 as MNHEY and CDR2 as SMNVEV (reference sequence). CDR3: CASTLAQGGTQYF. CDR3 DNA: TGTGCCAGCACCCTAGCCCAGGGAGGGACCCAGTACTTC.

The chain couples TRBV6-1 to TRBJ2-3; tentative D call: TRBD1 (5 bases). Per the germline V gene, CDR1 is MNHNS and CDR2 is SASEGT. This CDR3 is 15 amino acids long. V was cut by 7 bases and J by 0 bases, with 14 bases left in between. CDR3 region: CASNRQSSSTDTQYF. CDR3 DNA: TGTGCCAGCAATCGACAGTCGTCTAGCACAGATACGCAGTATTTT.

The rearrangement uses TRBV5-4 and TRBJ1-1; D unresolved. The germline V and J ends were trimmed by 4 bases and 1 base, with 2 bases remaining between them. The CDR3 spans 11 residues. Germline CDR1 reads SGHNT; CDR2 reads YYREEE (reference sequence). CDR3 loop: CASSRNTEAFF. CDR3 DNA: TGTGCCAGCAGCCGGAACACTGAAGCTTTCTTT.

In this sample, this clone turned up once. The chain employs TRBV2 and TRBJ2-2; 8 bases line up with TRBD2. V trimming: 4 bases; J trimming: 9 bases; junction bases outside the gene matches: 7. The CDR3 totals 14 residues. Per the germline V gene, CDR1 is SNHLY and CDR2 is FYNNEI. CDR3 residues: CASSVGRGERELFF. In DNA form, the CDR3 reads TGTGCCAGCAGTGTTGGGCGGGGGGAAAGGGAGCTGTTTTTT.

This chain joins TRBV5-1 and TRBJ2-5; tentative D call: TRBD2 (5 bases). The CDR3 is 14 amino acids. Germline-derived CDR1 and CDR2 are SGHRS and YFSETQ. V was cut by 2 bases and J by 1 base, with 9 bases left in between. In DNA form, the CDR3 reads TGCGCCAGCAGCTTCCGGCTAGCCCAAGAGACCCAGTACTTC. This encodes CASSFRLAQETQYF.

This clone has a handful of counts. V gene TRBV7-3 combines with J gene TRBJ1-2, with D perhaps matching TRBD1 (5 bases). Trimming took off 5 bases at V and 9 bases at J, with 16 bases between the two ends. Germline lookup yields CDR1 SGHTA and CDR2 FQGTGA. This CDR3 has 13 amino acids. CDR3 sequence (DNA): TGTGCCAGCAGCCCTTCAGGGCCGACCCGCTACACCTTC. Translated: CASSPSGPTRYTF.

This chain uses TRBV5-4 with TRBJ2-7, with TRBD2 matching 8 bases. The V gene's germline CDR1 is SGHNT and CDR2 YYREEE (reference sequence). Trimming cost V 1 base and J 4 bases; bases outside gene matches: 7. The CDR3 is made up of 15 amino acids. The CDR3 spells CASSLSGGGTYEQYF. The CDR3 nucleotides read TGTGCCAGCAGCTTGTCCGGGGGGGGGACGTACGAGCAGTACTTC.

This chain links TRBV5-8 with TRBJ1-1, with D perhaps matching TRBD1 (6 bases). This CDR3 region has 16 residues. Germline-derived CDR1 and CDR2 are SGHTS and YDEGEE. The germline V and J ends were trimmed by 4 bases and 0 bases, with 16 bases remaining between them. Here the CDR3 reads CASSQLPGQMNTEAFF. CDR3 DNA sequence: TGTGCCAGCAGCCAACTACCCGGACAGATGAACACTGAAGCTTTCTTT.

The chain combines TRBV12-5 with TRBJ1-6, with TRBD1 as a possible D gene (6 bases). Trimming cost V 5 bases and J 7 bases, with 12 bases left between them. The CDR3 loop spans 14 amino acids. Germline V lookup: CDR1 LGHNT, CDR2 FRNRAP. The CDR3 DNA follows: TGTGCTAGTGGTGGGGGCAGCAACAATTCACCCCTCCACTTT. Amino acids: CASGGGSNNSPLHF.

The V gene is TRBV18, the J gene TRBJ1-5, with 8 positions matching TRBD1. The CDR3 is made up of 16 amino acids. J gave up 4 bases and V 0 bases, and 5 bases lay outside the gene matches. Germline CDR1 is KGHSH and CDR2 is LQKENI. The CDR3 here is CASSPPETGENQPQHF. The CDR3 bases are TGTGCCAGCTCACCACCGGAGACAGGGGAAAATCAGCCCCAGCATTTT.

The CDR3 spells CASSIKDRGNEKLFF. CDR3 coding DNA: TGTGCCAGTAGTATTAAAGACAGGGGTAATGAAAAACTGTTTTTT. This sequence joins TRBV19 and TRBJ1-4, with 8 nucleotides matching TRBD1. CDR1 LNHDA and CDR2 SQIVND come from the germline V gene (reference sequence). CDR3 size: 15 residues. Unmatched junction bases numbered 4, after V lost 3 bases and J lost 4 bases.

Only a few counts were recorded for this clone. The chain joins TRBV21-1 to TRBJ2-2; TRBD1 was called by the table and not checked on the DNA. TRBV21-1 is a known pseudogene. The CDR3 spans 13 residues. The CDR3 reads CASIHRTDGELFF. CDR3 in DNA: TGTGCCAGCATCCACCGTACAGACGGGGAGCTGTTTTTT.

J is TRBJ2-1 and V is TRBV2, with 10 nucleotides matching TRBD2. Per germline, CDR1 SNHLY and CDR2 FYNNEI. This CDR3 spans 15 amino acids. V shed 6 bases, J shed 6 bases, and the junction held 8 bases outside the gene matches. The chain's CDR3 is CASRALAGAFNEQFF. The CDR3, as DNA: TGTGCCAGCAGAGCTCTAGCGGGGGCTTTCAATGAGCAGTTCTTC.